These 16 T cell receptor beta chains were sequenced from one sample in a study of blood T cell repertoires in COVID-19. The table came from immunoSEQ multiplex PCR; TCRdb's copy has only in-frame clones and leaves some out. The repertoire holds some 78,000 clones, around 88% seen once, with around 5.1% in the top ten. The sequenced sample was peripheral blood. These receptors all come from a woman over 75 with active or convalescent COVID-19.

The chain couples TRBV30 to TRBJ1-3; no definite D call. The CDR3 is 13 amino acids. Trimming left V 4 bases short and J 0 bases short, with 7 bases between. In germline, CDR1 is GTSNPN, CDR2 SVGIG (reference sequence). The chain's CDR3 is CAWTRYSGNTIYF. In DNA, the CDR3 is TGTGCCTGGACCAGGTACTCTGGAAACACCATATATTTT. The full variable domain, with the rest looked up from reference TRBV30 and TRBJ1-3, is SQTIHQWPATLVQPVGSPLSLECTVEGTSNPNLYWYRQAAGRGLQLLFYSVGIGQISSEVPQNLSASRPQDRQFILSSKKLLLSDSGFYLCAWTRYSGNTIYFGEGSWLTVV.

In nucleotides, the CDR3 is TGTGCCAGCAGCCGACTAGCTAGGGGACACGAGCAGTTCTTC. It specifies CASSRLARGHEQFF. This chain connects TRBV11-2 to TRBJ2-1, with D perhaps TRBD2 (7 bases). The CDR3 sequence is 14 residues long. The germline V gene has CDR1 SGHAT and CDR2 FQNNGV. V lost 5 bases to trimming and J lost 10 bases, with 18 bases between them.

This clone occurred once. The gene calls are TRBV9 and TRBJ2-5; 8 positions match TRBD1. CDR1 is SGDLS, CDR2 YYNGEE, per germline. V shed 4 bases and J 0 bases; nucleotides not matched to a gene: 5. The CDR3 has 15 residues. CDR3 in amino acids: CASSRTGMDQETQYF. The CDR3 DNA follows: TGTGCCAGCAGCCGGACAGGGATGGACCAAGAGACCCAGTACTTC. Variable domain in full (rest from reference TRBV9 and TRBJ2-5): DSGVTQTPKHLITATGQRVTLRCSPRSGDLSVYWYQQSLDQGLQFLIQYYNGEERAKGNILERFSAQQFPDLHSELNLSSLELGDSALYFCASSRTGMDQETQYFGPGTRLLVL.

In this sample, this clone turned up once. This chain joins TRBV6-5 and TRBJ1-3, with 7 bases that match TRBD1. The germline V gene encodes CDR1 MNHEY and CDR2 SVGAGI. The length of the CDR3 is 12 residues. J gave up 5 bases and V 8 bases, and 3 bases lay outside the gene matches. Here the CDR3 reads CASDRARNTIYF. CDR3 nucleotide sequence: TGTGCCAGCGACAGGGCGAGAAACACCATATATTTT.

The V and J genes are TRBV7-9 and TRBJ2-6; D may be TRBD2 (6 bases). With 5 bases removed from V and 0 bases from J, the gap between germline ends came to 14 bases. This CDR3 comprises 17 residues. Germline values: CDR1 SEHNR, CDR2 FQNEAQ (reference sequence). The CDR3: CASSTGRGHSGANVLTF. The CDR3 coding sequence is TGTGCCAGCAGCACCGGGCGGGGTCACTCTGGGGCCAACGTCCTGACTTTC.

V gene TRBV9 combines with J gene TRBJ2-1; possibly TRBD2 for D (6 bases). The germline V gene has CDR1 SGDLS and CDR2 YYNGEE. The CDR3 has 15 amino acids. V lost 2 bases and J lost 9, with 18 bases in between. The CDR3 nucleotides read TGTGCCAGCAGCGTCCCCGGGAGAGCGGGCGGTGAGCAGTTCTTC. Translation: CASSVPGRAGGEQFF.

The chain carries TRBV11-3 and TRBJ2-3, with a tentative D call TRBD2 (7 bases). Germline CDR1 SGHNT, CDR2 YENEEA. The ends were cut back, 4 bases at V and 0 bases at J, with 11 bases in the middle. This CDR3 is built from 15 residues. The CDR3 DNA reads TGTGCCAGCAGCTGGGGGGGGGCTAGCACAGATACGCAGTATTTT. This codes for CASSWGGASTDTQYF. The full variable domain, rest sourced from reference TRBV11-3 and TRBJ2-3, is EAGVVQSPRYKIIEKKQPVAFWCNPISGHNTLYWYLQNLGQGPELLIRYENEEAVDDSQLPKDRFSAERLKGVDSTLKIQPAELGDSAVYLCASSWGGASTDTQYFGPGTRLTVL.

This rearrangement joins TRBV5-4 to TRBJ2-7; TRBD1 agrees at 9 bases. The CDR3 has 14 residues. Germline-derived CDR1 and CDR2 are SGHNT and YYREEE (reference sequence). V was clipped by 1 base and J by 6 bases; unmatched bases: 5. The CDR3 is CASSLLDRGREQYF. The DNA of the CDR3 is TGTGCCAGCAGCTTGCTGGACAGGGGACGCGAGCAGTACTTC.

This chain uses TRBV9 with TRBJ1-4, with 8 bases matching TRBD1. The CDR3 is 15 amino acids. Germline trimming cut 3 bases from V and 6 bases from J; bases unmatched to any gene: 7. Germline V lookup: CDR1 SGDLS, CDR2 YYNGEE. In nucleotides, the CDR3 is TGTGCCAGCAGCGCCGGACAGGGCGGCGATGAAAAACTGTTTTTT. Amino acid sequence: CASSAGQGGDEKLFF.

V usage is TRBV7-9 and J usage is TRBJ1-2; a possible D gene is TRBD1 (5 bases). V was trimmed by 2 bases and J by 7 bases, leaving 11 bases between them. The length of the CDR3 is 13 residues. Germline CDR1 reads SEHNR; CDR2 reads FQNEAQ (reference sequence). CDR3 sequence reads: CASSLSGGRGYTF. In DNA, the CDR3 is TGTGCCAGCAGCTTATCGGGGGGACGTGGCTACACCTTC.

The chain couples TRBV28 to TRBJ1-4; 7 nucleotides align to TRBD1. This CDR3 comprises 16 residues. Germline CDR1 MDHEN, CDR2 SYDVKM. V lost 3 bases, J lost 3 bases, and 7 bases stayed unmatched. This chain's CDR3 is CASSFLETGSNEKLFF. CDR3 nucleotides: TGTGCCAGCAGTTTTCTTGAGACAGGGTCTAATGAAAAACTGTTTTTT. The variable domain in full, with the rest retrieved from reference TRBV28 and TRBJ1-4, is DVKVTQSSRYLVKRTGEKVFLECVQDMDHENMFWYRQDPGLGLRLIYFSYDVKMKEKGDIPEGYSVSREKKERFSLILESASTNQTSMYLCASSFLETGSNEKLFFGSGTQLSVL.

The V and J genes are TRBV2 and TRBJ1-1; the D gene is possibly TRBD1 (5 bases). Germline assignment: CDR1 SNHLY and CDR2 FYNNEI. Trimming took off 6 bases at V and 0 bases at J, with 11 bases between the two ends. There are 14 residues in the CDR3. The CDR3 loop reads CASRGRGMNTEAFF. The CDR3 DNA is TGTGCCAGCAGGGGTCGGGGGATGAACACTGAAGCTTTCTTT.

The DNA of the CDR3 is TGTGCCACCAGTGACGGGACAGGGTTTTCCTACGAGCAGTACTTC. Its protein product is CATSDGTGFSYEQYF. The chain uses TRBV24-1 and TRBJ2-7; 9 nucleotides align to TRBD1. The ends lost 4 bases at V and 1 base at J; junction bases unmatched: 4. Looked up from germline, CDR1 is KGHDR and CDR2 is SFDVKD. The CDR3 has 15 residues.

Regarding this clone: Relative to the germline gene, one junction end is altered; a read error may explain this. V is TRBV19 and J is TRBJ2-5; the D is unclear. The CDR3 loop spans 13 amino acids. Germline V gene lookup returns CDR1 LNHDA and CDR2 SQIVND (reference sequence). CDR3 bases: TGTGCCAGTAGTATCGAACGGCAAGAGGCCCAGTACTTC. Amino acid sequence: CASSIERQEAQYF.

CDR3 in amino acids: CASRTLDGEQFF. CDR3 nucleotide sequence: TGTGCCAGCAGAACGTTAGACGGGGAGCAGTTCTTC. This chain uses TRBV27 with TRBJ2-1; D gene ambiguous. With 6 bases removed from V and 10 bases from J, the gap between germline ends came to 13 bases. Germline-derived CDR1 and CDR2 are MNHEY and SMNVEV (reference sequence). This CDR3 is built from 12 residues.

This sequence joins TRBV19 and TRBJ1-4; TRBD1 aligns across 8 bases. The CDR3 sequence is 15 residues long. The germline gives CDR1 LNHDA, CDR2 SQIVND (reference sequence). V gave up 3 bases and J gave up 8 bases; unmatched junction bases: 8. CDR3 DNA sequence: TGTGCCAGTAGTATCGGGGCAGGGGGCTTGGAAAAACTGTTTTTT. It translates to CASSIGAGGLEKLFF.